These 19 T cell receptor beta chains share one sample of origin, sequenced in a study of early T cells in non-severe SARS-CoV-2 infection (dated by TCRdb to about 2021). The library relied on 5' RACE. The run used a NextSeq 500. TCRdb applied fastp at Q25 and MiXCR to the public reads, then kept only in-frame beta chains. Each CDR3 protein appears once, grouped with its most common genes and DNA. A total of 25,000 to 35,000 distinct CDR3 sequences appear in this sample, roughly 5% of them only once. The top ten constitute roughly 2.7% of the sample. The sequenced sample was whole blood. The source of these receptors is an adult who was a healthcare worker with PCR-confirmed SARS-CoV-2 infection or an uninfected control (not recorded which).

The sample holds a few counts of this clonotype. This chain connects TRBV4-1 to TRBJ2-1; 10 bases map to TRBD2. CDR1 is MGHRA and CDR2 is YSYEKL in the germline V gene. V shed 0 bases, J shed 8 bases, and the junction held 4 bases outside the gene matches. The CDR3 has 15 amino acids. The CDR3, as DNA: TGCGCCAGCAGCCAAGAACTAGCGGGGCTCTATGAGCAGTTCTTC. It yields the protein CASSQELAGLYEQFF.

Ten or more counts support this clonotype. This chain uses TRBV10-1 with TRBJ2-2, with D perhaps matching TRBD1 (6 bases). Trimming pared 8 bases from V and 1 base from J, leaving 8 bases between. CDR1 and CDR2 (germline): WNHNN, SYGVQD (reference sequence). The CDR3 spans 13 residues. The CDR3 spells CASGGLNTGELFF. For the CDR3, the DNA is TGCGCCAGCGGGGGCCTGAACACCGGGGAGCTGTTTTTT.

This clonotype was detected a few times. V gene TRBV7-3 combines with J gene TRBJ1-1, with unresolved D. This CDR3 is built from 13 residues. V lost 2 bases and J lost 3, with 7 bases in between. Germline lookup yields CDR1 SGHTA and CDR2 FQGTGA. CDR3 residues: CASSLLLDTEAFF. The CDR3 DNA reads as TGTGCCAGCAGCTTACTCTTGGACACTGAAGCTTTCTTT.

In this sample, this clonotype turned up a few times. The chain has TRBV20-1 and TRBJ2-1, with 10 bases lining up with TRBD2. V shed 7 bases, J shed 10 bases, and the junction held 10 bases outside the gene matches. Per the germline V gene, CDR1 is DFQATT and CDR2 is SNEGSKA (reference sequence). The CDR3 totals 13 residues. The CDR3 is CSGYSGGASEQFF. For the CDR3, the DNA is TGCAGTGGGTACAGCGGGGGGGCCAGCGAGCAGTTCTTC.

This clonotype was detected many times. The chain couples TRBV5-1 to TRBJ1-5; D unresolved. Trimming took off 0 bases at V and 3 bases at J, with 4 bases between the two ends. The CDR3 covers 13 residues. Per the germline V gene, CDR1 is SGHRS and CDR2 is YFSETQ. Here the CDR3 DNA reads TGCGCCAGCAGCTTGGGGCTCAATCAGCCCCAGCATTTT. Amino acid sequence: CASSLGLNQPQHF.

CDR3 amino acids: CASSNSGSSYNEQFF. The DNA of the CDR3 is TGTGCCAGCAGTAATAGCGGGAGTTCTTACAATGAGCAGTTCTTC. The V gene is TRBV12-3 or TRBV12-4, the J gene TRBJ2-1; 9 bases map to TRBD2. This CDR3 region has 15 residues. V lost 5 bases, J lost 4 bases, and 6 bases stayed unmatched.

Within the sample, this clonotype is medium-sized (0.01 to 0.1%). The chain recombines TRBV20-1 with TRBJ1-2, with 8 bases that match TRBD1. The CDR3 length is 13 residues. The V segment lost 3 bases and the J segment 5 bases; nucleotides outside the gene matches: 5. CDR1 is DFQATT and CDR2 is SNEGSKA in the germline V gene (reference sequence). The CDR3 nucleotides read TGCAGTGCTAGGACAGGGGAAGATTATGGCTACACCTTC. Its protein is CSARTGEDYGYTF.

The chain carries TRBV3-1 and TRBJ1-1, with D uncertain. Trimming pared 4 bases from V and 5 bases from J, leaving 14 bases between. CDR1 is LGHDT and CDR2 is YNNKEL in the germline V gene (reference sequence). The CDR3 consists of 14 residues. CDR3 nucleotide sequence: TGTGCCAGCAGCCCGCTCCCCTTAGGGACTGAAGCTTTCTTT. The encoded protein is CASSPLPLGTEAFF. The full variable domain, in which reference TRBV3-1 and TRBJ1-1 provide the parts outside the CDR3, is DTAVSQTPKYLVTQMGNDKSIKCEQNLGHDTMYWYKQDSKKFLKIMFSYNNKELIINETVPNRFSPKSPDKAHLNLHINSLELGDSAVYFCASSPLPLGTEAFFGQGTRLTVV.

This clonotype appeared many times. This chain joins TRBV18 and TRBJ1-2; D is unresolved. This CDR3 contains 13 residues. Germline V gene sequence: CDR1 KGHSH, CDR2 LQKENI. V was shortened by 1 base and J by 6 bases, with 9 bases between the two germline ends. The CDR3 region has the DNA TGTGCCAGCTCACCACTCTCCGTGGATGGCTACACCTTC. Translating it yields CASSPLSVDGYTF.

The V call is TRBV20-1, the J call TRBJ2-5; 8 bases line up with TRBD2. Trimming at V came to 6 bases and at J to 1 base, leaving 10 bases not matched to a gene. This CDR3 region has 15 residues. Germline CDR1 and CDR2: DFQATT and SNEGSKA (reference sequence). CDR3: CSAELADRPQETQYF. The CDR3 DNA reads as TGCAGTGCGGAACTAGCGGATCGACCCCAAGAGACCCAGTACTTC.

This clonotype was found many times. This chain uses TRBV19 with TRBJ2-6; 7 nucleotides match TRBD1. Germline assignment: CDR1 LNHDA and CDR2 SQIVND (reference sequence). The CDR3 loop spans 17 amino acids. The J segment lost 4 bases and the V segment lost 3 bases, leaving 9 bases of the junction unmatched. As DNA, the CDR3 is TGTGCCAGTAGTATCCTACCGACAGGGACCGGGGCCAACGTCCTGACTTTC. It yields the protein CASSILPTGTGANVLTF. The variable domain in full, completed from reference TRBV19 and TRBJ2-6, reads DGGITQSPKYLFRKEGQNVTLSCEQNLNHDAMYWYRQDPGQGLRLIYYSQIVNDFQKGDIAEGYSVSREKKESFPLTVTSAQKNPTAFYLCASSILPTGTGANVLTFGAGSRLTVL.

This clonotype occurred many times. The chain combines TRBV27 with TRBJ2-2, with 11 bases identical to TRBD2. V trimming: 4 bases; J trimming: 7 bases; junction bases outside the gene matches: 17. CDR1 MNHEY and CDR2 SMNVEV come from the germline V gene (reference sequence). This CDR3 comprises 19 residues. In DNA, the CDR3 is TGTGCCAGCAGTTCGGGACTAACTAGCGGGGGCTCATCGGGCGGGGAGCTGTTTTTT. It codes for CASSSGLTSGGSSGGELFF.

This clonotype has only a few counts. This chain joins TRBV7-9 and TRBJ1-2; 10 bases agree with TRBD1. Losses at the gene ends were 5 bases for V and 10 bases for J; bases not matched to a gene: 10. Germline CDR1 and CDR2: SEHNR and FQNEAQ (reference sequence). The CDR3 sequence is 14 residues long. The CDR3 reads CASSASRDRGDYTF. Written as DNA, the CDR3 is TGTGCCAGCAGCGCCTCCCGGGACAGGGGAGACTACACCTTC.

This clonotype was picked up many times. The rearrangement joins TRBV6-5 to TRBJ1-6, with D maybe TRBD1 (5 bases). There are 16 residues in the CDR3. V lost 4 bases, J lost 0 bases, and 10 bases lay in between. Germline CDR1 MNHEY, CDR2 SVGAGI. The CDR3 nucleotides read TGTGCCAGCAGTTCCCAGGGACGCTCCTATAATTCACCCCTCCACTTT. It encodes CASSSQGRSYNSPLHF.

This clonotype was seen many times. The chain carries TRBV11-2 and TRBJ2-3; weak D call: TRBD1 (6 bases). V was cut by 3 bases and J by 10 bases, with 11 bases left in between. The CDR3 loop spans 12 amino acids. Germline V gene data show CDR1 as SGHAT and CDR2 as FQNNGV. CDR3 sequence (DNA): TGTGCCAGCAGCTTGGCGGACAGACCGCAGTATTTT. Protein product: CASSLADRPQYF.

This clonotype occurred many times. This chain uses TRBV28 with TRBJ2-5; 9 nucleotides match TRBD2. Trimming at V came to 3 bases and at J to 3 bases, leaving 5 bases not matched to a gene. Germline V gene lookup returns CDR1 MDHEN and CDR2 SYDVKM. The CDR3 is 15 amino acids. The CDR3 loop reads CASSLLKRGEETQYF. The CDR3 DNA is TGTGCCAGCAGTTTGTTAAAGCGGGGGGAAGAGACCCAGTACTTC.

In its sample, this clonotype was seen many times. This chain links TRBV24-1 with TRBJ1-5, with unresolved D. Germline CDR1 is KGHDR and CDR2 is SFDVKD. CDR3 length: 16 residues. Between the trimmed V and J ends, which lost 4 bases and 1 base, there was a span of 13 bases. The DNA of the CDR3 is TGTGCCACCAGTGACCATACGGGGTCGAGCAATCAGCCCCAGCATTTT. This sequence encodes CATSDHTGSSNQPQHF.

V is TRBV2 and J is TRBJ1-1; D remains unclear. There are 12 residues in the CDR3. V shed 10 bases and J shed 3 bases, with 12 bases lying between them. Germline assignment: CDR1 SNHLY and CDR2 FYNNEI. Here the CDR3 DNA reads TGTGCCAACCTCCGGGATTACACTGAAGCTTTCTTT. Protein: CANLRDYTEAFF.

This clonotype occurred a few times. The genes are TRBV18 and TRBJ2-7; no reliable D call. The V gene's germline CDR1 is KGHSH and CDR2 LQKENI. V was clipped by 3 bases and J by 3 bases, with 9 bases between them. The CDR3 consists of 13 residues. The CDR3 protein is CASSPGVGYEQYF. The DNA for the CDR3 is TGTGCCAGCTCACCTGGGGTAGGCTACGAGCAGTACTTC. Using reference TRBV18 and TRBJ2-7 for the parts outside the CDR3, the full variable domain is NAGVMQNPRHLVRRRGQEARLRCSPMKGHSHVYWYRQLPEEGLKFMVYLQKENIIDESGMPKERFSAEFPKEGPSILRIQQVVRGDSAAYFCASSPGVGYEQYFGPGTRLTVT.